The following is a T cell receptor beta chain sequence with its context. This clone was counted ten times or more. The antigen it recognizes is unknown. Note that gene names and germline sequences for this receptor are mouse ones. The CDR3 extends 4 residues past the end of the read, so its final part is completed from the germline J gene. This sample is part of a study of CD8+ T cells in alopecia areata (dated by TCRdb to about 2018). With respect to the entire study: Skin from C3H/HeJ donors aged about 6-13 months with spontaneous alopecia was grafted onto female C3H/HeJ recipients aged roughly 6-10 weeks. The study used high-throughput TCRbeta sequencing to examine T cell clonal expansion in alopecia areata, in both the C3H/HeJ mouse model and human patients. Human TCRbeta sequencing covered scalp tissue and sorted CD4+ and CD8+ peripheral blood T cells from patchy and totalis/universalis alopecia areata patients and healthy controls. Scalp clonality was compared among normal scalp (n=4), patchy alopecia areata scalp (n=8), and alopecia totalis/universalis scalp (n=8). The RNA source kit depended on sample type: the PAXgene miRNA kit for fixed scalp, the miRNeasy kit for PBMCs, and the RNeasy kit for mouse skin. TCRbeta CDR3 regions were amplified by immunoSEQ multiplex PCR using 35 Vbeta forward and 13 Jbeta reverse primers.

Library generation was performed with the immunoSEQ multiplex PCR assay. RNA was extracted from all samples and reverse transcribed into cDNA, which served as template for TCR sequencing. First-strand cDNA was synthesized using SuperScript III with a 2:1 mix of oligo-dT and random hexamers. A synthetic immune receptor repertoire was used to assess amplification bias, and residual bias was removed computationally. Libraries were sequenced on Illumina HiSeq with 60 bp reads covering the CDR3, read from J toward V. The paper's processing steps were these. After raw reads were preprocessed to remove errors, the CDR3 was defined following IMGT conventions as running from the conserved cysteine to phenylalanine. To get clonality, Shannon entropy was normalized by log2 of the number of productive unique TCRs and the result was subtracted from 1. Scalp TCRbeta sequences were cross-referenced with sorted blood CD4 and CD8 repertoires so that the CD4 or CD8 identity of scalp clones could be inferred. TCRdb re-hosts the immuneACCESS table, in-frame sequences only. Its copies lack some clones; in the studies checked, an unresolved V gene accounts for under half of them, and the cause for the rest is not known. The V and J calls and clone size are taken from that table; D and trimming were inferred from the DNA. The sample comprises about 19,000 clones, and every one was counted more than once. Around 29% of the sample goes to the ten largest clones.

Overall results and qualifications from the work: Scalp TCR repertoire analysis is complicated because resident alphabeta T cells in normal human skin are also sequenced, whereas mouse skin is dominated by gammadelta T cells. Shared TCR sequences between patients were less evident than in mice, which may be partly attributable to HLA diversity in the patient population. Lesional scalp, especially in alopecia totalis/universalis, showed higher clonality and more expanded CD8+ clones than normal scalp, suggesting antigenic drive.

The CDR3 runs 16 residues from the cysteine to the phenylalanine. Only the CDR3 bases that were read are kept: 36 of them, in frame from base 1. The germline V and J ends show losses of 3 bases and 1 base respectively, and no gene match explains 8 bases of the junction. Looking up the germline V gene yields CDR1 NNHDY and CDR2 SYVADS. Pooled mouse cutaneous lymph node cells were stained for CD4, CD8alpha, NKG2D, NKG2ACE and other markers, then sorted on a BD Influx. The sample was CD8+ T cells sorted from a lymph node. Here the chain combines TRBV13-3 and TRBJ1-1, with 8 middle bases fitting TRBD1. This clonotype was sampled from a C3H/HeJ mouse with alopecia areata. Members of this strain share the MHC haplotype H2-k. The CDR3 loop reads CASSGYRGRENTEVFF. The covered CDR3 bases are TGTGCCAGCAGTGGTTACAGGGGGAGGGAAAACACA.